The 3 T cell receptor beta chains presented below share a single source sample, sequenced in a study of blood T cell repertoires in COVID-19. Method: immunoSEQ multiplex PCR; TCRdb's copy keeps in-frame clones and lacks some. The sample consists of 110,000 or so clones, around nine tenths of them appearing once. Sequencing was done on a sample of peripheral blood. The source is a woman aged 70-85 years who had recovered from COVID-19.

V gene TRBV9 combines with J gene TRBJ2-6, with D hard to call. Germline assignment: CDR1 SGDLS and CDR2 YYNGEE. V was clipped by 3 bases and J by 0 bases, with 7 bases between them. The CDR3 runs 15 residues. The CDR3 spells CASSGAPSGANVLTF. The CDR3 nucleotides are TGTGCCAGCAGCGGGGCCCCCTCTGGGGCCAACGTCCTGACTTTC.

V is TRBV29-1 and J is TRBJ2-1, with 9 bases matching TRBD2. Germline trimming cut 4 bases from V and 0 bases from J; bases unmatched to any gene: 7. The CDR3 extends over 16 amino acids. From germline, CDR1 is SQVTM and CDR2 ANQGSEA. The CDR3 region has the DNA TGCAGCGTTGTCACACCGACTAGCGGCTCCTACAATGAGCAGTTCTTC. As protein: CSVVTPTSGSYNEQFF.

This clone was found once. V gene TRBV21-1 combines with J gene TRBJ2-3; the table's D call of TRBD1 was not tested on the DNA. TRBV21-1 is tagged as a pseudogene. The CDR3 is made up of 16 amino acids. CDR3: CASSKAKPGGTDTQYF. CDR3 DNA: TGTGCCAGCAGCAAAGCGAAACCAGGGGGCACAGATACGCAGTATTTT.